This TCR beta chain stems from a study of cytomegalovirus exposure and HLA in healthy donors. Study-level findings and limits: In an earlier analysis, about 87% or about 30%: the productive usage of most TCR beta V segments. Because they were indistinguishable, some V segments, including TRBV6-2 and TRBV6-3, were excluded.

The study ran its PCR with 60 Vbeta and 13 Jbeta primers. Produced via immunoSEQ multiplex PCR; TCRdb's table is partial and in-frame only. The profile shows some 160,000 clones, about 82% of them singletons. To note about this clone: Its specificity is not known.

The CDR3 spans 13 residues. Germline CDR1 and CDR2: SGHVS and FQNEAQ. Between the trimmed V and J ends, which lost 4 bases and 2 bases, there was a span of 9 bases. This chain joins TRBV7-8 and TRBJ2-7; D not certain. The clonotype was recovered from a male donor in good health and CMV-seronegative. The source material was PBMCs. The CDR3 nucleotides are TGTGCCAGCAGCTCACGAACTGCCTACGAGCAGTACTTC. This gives the protein CASSSRTAYEQYF.